This is a list of T cell receptor beta chains from one sample in a study of monozygotic twins with inflammatory bowel disease. Using the 5' RACE reads, TCRdb records one entry per CDR3 protein without DNA. There are 350,000 to 550,000 distinct CDR3 sequences in the sample, with 2% to 3% held by the top ten. The sample consisted of blood. The receptor source for this set is a human donor with ulcerative colitis or Crohn's disease, or a healthy co-twin of an affected twin (not recorded which). The CDR3 runs from the conserved cysteine through the conserved F or W.

v_gene: TRBV6-1; j_gene: TRBJ1-4; CDR3aa: CASRPRVEGEKLFF
v_gene: TRBV18; j_gene: TRBJ1-1; CDR3aa: CASSPPARGSTEAFF
v_gene: TRBV10-3; j_gene: TRBJ2-3; CDR3aa: CAISEGQPSTDTQYF
v_gene: TRBV27; j_gene: TRBJ2-7; CDR3aa: CASSRTGERERYF
v_gene: TRBV9; j_gene: TRBJ2-2; CDR3aa: CASSTNREATGELFF
v_gene: TRBV6-2/TRBV6-3; j_gene: TRBJ2-5; CDR3aa: CATGRNLERETQYF
v_gene: TRBV7-2; j_gene: TRBJ2-7; CDR3aa: CASSPQTSYEQYF
v_gene: TRBV6-1; j_gene: TRBJ2-2; CDR3aa: CASSRSGQGADTGELFF
v_gene: TRBV25-1; j_gene: TRBJ2-4; CDR3aa: CASSDQRVGGDIQYF
v_gene: TRBV5-1; j_gene: TRBJ1-4; CDR3aa: CASSLRGGLGEKLFF
v_gene: TRBV20-1; j_gene: TRBJ1-2; CDR3aa: CSAIGWGGHGYTF
v_gene: TRBV6-6; j_gene: TRBJ2-7; CDR3aa: CASSYLVNEQYF
v_gene: TRBV10-3; j_gene: TRBJ2-1; CDR3aa: CAIGGLGDSLNEQFF
v_gene: TRBV6-1; j_gene: TRBJ1-4; CDR3aa: CASSPGLTNEKLFF
v_gene: TRBV7-2; j_gene: TRBJ2-3; CDR3aa: CASSLAAFRQYF
v_gene: TRBV5-6; j_gene: TRBJ2-4; CDR3aa: CASSLQGLENIQYF
v_gene: TRBV3-1; j_gene: TRBJ1-6; CDR3aa: CASSQGRGQRNSPLHF
v_gene: TRBV29-1; j_gene: TRBJ2-1; CDR3aa: CSVGGVVKGNEQFF
v_gene: TRBV4-2; j_gene: TRBJ2-3; CDR3aa: CASSQDRLGSPKDTQYF
v_gene: TRBV7-3; j_gene: TRBJ2-2; CDR3aa: CASSADRANTGELFF
v_gene: TRBV7-2; j_gene: TRBJ2-7; CDR3aa: CASSLDTVTYEQYF
v_gene: TRBV5-1; j_gene: TRBJ2-4; CDR3aa: CASSPSTGAGNIQYF
v_gene: TRBV5-1; j_gene: TRBJ2-5; CDR3aa: CASSPRTGGQETQYF
v_gene: TRBV7-8; j_gene: TRBJ2-1; CDR3aa: CASSPTGGSDNEQFF
v_gene: TRBV7-2; j_gene: TRBJ2-7; CDR3aa: CASEGRTYEQYF
v_gene: TRBV6-1; j_gene: TRBJ2-4; CDR3aa: CASSELGQAGGGIQYF
v_gene: TRBV27; j_gene: TRBJ2-6; CDR3aa: CASSLRVANVLTF
v_gene: TRBV27; j_gene: TRBJ1-5; CDR3aa: CASGSAPGQPQHF